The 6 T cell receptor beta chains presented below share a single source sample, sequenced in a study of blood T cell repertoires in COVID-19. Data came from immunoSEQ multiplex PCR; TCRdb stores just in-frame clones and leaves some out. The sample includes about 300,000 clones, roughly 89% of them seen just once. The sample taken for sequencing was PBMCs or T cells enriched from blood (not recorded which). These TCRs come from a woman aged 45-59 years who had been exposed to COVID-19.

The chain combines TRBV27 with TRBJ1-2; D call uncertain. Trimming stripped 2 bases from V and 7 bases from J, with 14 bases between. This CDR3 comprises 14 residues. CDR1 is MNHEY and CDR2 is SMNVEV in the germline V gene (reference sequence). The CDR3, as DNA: TGTGCCAGCAGTTTAACCGGAGCAGCTCCTGGCTACACCTTC. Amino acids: CASSLTGAAPGYTF.

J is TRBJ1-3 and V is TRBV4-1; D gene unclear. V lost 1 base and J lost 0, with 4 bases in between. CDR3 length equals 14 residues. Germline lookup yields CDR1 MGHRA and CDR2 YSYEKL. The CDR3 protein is CASSQGLSGNTIYF. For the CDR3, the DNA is TGCGCCAGCAGCCAAGGGCTCTCTGGAAACACCATATATTTT.

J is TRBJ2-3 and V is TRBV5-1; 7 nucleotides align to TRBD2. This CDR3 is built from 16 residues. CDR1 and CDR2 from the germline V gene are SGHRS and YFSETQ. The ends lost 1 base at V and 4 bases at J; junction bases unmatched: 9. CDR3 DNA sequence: TGCGCCAGCAGCTTGCTGAAACGGGGGGTCCCAGATACGCAGTATTTT. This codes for CASSLLKRGVPDTQYF.

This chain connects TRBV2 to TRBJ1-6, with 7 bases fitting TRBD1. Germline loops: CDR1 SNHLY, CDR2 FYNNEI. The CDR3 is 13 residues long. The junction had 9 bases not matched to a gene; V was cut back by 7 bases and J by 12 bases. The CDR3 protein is CASMTGKGEPLHF. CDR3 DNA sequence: TGTGCCAGCATGACAGGGAAAGGGGAACCCCTCCACTTT.

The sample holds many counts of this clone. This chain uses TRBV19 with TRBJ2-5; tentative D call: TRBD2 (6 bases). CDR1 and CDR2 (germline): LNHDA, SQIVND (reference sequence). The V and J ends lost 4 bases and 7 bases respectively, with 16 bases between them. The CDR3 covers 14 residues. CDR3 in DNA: TGTGCCAGTAGTACTGACGGGGGACCCGGGACCCAGTACTTC. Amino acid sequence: CASSTDGGPGTQYF.

The CDR3 protein is CASSWLGGGQETQYF. As DNA, the CDR3 is TGTGCCAGCAGCTGGCTGGGCGGGGGGCAAGAGACCCAGTACTTC. The chain carries TRBV7-6 and TRBJ2-5, with TRBD2 matching over 8 bases. CDR3 length equals 15 residues. Germline loops: CDR1 SGHVS, CDR2 FNYEAQ. V lost 4 bases and J lost 2; bases outside the gene matches: 6.